This entry concerns a single T cell receptor (beta chain). The source of the sample is a study of blood T cell repertoires in COVID-19. Profiling relied on immunoSEQ multiplex PCR, and the TCRdb table lists in-frame clones only, not all of them. Here the sample spans 63,000 or so clones, about 82% being singletons. The CDR3 length is 15 residues. CDR1 LGHNA and CDR2 YNFKEQ come from the germline V gene. V was cut by 4 bases and J by 11 bases, with 20 bases left in between. The specimen sequenced was peripheral blood. This chain joins TRBV4-2 and TRBJ1-4; D perhaps matches TRBD1 (6 bases). This TCR came from a human donor in a cohort sampled during active COVID-19. In DNA, the CDR3 is TGTGCCAGCAGCCCCCAGGAGCGAGGGGGGGGGAAACTGTTTTTT. Residues: CASSPQERGGGKLFF.